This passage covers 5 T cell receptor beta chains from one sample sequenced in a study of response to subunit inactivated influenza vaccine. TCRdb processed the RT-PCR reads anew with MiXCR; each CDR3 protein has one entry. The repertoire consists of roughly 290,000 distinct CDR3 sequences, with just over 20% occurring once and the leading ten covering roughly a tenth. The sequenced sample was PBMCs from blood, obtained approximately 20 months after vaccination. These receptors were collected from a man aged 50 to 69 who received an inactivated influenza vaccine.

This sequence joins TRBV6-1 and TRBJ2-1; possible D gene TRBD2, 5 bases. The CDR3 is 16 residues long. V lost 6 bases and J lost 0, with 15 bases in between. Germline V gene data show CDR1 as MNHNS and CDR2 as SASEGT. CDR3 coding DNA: TGTGCCAGCAGAGGACTGGGATCCAGCTCCTACAATGAGCAGTTCTTC. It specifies CASRGLGSSSYNEQFF.

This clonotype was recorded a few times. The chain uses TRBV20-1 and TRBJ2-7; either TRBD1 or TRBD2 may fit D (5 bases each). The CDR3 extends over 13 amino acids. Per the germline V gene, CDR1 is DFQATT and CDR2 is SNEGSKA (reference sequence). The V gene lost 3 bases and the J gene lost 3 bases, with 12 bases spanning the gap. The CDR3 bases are TGCAGTGCTAGTGGGGGTTTAGGCTACGAGCAGTACTTC. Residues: CSASGGLGYEQYF.

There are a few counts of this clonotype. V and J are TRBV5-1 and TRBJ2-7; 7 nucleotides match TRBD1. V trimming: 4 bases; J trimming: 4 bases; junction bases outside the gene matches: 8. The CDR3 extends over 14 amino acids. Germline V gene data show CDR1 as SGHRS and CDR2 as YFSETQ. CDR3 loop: CASSATGSSYEQYF. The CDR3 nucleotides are TGCGCCAGCAGCGCGACAGGGTCGTCGTACGAGCAGTACTTC.

CDR3 region: CASSQEYTAGGYEQYF. As DNA, the CDR3 is TGTGCCAGCAGCCAAGAGTACACAGCGGGAGGTTATGAGCAGTACTTC. The chain has TRBV3-1 and TRBJ2-7; 9 positions agree with TRBD2. V lost 0 bases, J lost 7 bases, and 10 bases stayed unmatched. The germline CDR1 and CDR2 sequences are LGHDT and YNNKEL (reference sequence). The CDR3 is 16 amino acids.

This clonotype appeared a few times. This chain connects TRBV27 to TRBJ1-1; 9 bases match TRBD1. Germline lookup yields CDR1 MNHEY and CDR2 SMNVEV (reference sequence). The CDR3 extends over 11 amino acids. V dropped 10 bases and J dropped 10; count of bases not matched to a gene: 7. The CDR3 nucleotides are TGTGCCACAAGGTGGACAGGGGTAGCTTTCTTT. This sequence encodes CATRWTGVAFF.